The rows below give T cell receptor beta chains drawn from one sample of a study of blood T cell repertoires in COVID-19. Here immunoSEQ multiplex PCR was the method, and the copy in TCRdb shows in-frame clones only, minus some. The sample yields 75,000 to 90,000 clones, over 80% seen once. Material for sequencing was peripheral blood. These receptors were obtained from a man aged 80 or over with acute or convalescent COVID-19. Each CDR3 is given without its conserved first and last residue. Each record gives: clone size, J gene, CDR3 length, V gene, CDR3 protein. Where a row states a size, it is once, few, many or the class of an expanded clone; other rows omit it.

NA | TRBJ1-6 | 12 | TRBV28 | ASISPPTSSPLH
NA | TRBJ2-1 | 13 | TRBV5-1 | ASSLGTGGLDEQF
NA | TRBJ1-1 | 11 | TRBV15 | ATSRELFTEAF
NA | TRBJ1-6 | 13 | TRBV5-8 | ASSIRESVNSPLH
NA | TRBJ1-5 | 15 | TRBV18 | ASSPQGQPYSNQPQH
NA | TRBJ2-1 | 11 | TRBV9 | ASETSGGIEQF
NA | TRBJ1-1 | 12 | TRBV7-9 | ASSPRAGNTEAF
NA | TRBJ1-1 | 13 | TRBV5-1 | ASSWQGTKNTEAF
NA | TRBJ1-1 | 12 | TRBV7-2 | ASSLAGQNTEAF
NA | TRBJ1-1 | 12 | TRBV29-1 | SVGRTGAGTEAF
NA | TRBJ1-4 | 13 | TRBV18 | ASSPPERTVEKLF
NA | TRBJ2-7 | 12 | TRBV5-1 | ASSLNYGIDEQY
NA | TRBJ1-5 | 12 | TRBV6-5 | ASRGDRGFKPQH
NA | TRBJ2-7 | 11 | TRBV19 | ASSIAGGYEQY
NA | TRBJ1-6 | 16 | TRBV7-9 | ASSFPKGKESYNSPLH
NA | TRBJ1-5 | 13 | TRBV7-9 | ASSFSGDGNQPQH
NA | TRBJ2-7 | 14 | TRBV7-9 | ASSSSPRGGTYEQY
NA | TRBJ1-3 | 12 | TRBV7-9 | ASSRTNSGNTIY
NA | TRBJ1-2 | 13 | TRBV6-5 | ASSYSDRGFYGYT
NA | TRBJ1-1 | 14 | TRBV3-1/TRBV3-2 | ASSQGGGAMNTEAF
NA | TRBJ2-2 | 13 | TRBV7-6 | ASSAGTANTGELF
few | TRBJ2-7 | 12 | TRBV5-1 | ASRFEGGPYEQY
NA | TRBJ1-2 | 10 | TRBV10-2 | ASSDNRDGYT
NA | TRBJ2-2 | 13 | TRBV27 | ASSPGTGNTGELF
NA | TRBJ1-2 | 12 | TRBV9 | ASSVTRADYGYT
NA | TRBJ1-1 | 13 | TRBV4-1 | ASSPRTDKNTEAF
NA | TRBJ2-6 | 13 | TRBV7-8 | ASDVQVSGANVLT
NA | TRBJ2-3 | 15 | TRBV27 | ASSLLPRARRADTQY
NA | TRBJ2-5 | 13 | TRBV6-5 | ASRDNGRGGETQY
NA | TRBJ2-5 | 14 | TRBV2 | ASSATTGGGQETQY
NA | TRBJ1-2 | 14 | TRBV5-4 | ASSLVSEGATGGYT
NA | TRBJ1-5 | 13 | TRBV7-9 | ASSLGTDYNQPQH
NA | TRBJ2-5 | 11 | TRBV6-6 | ASTAGGLETQY
NA | TRBJ1-1 | 11 | TRBV29-1 | SVDRQTNTEAF
NA | TRBJ1-2 | 11 | TRBV6-1 | ASSESGGYGYT